The clone carrying this T cell receptor (beta chain) was counted once. Regions amplified from RNA transcripts were the TCR beta CDR3 regions. A set of HTBI primers served as the primers for a first-round RT-PCR of the TCR CDR3. A single record per CDR3 protein comes from TCRdb applying MiXCR to the multiplex PCR reads. The data hold about 560,000 distinct CDR3 sequences, with around 46% observed a single time. The sample comes from a study of T cells in Graves' hyperthyroidism and ophthalmopathy. Germline assignment: CDR1 SGHTA and CDR2 FQGNSA. The V gene lost 5 bases and the J gene lost 4 bases, with 18 bases spanning the gap. The CDR3 has 17 amino acids. Each patient was aged 18 to 65 and had newly diagnosed hyperthyroidism of under 2 months' duration.

This receptor was identified in a woman aged 18-29 years with Graves' hyperthyroidism. Sequenced material: peripheral blood or thyroid tissue (not recorded which). The rearrangement uses TRBV7-2 and TRBJ2-6; D is unresolved. The CDR3 protein is CASSQGVTSSGANVLTF. In DNA form, the CDR3 reads TGTGCCAGCAGCCAAGGAGTCACATCCTCAGGGGCCAACGTCCTGACTTTC. Complete variable domain (other parts from reference TRBV7-2 and TRBJ2-6): GAGVSQSPSNKVTEKGKDVELRCDPISGHTALYWYRQSLGQGLEFLIYFQGNSAPDKSGLPSDRFSAERTGGSVSTLTIQRTQQEDSAVYLCASSQGVTSSGANVLTFGAGSRLTVL.